Described below is a single T cell receptor beta chain sequence and its context. Its specificity is unknown. Germline trimming cut 6 bases from V and 7 bases from J; bases unmatched to any gene: 10. CDR3 length: 15 amino acids. Per the germline V gene, CDR1 is LNHDA and CDR2 is SQIVND (reference sequence). The sample comes from a study of shared clonotypes between healthy human individuals. Study-level information: Sampling drew on donors who were two women and a few men aged 18 to 49. Broader study findings: How much donors shared clonotypes was expected to be affected by sequencing depth.

In the original processing: Quality scores were absent from the junction-only immunoSEQ sequences, so filtering differed. TCRdb's table, derived via immunoSEQ multiplex PCR, lists solely in-frame clones and lacks some. The V and J calls and clone size are taken from that table; D and trimming were inferred from the DNA. The data hold 1.5 million to 1.9 million clones, with 95% to 99% observed a single time. Naive CD4+ cells were CD45RA-selected; the remaining cells were memory. The sample consisted of naive CD4+ T cells sorted from blood. The subset is: CD45RA+ positively selected. This receptor was identified in a man aged 30 to 39 in good health. This sequence joins TRBV19 and TRBJ2-1, with 9 nucleotides matching TRBD1. The DNA of the CDR3 is TGTGCCAGTAGGGGCACAGGGGGCTCGGGGAATGAGCAGTTCTTC. Encoded protein: CASRGTGGSGNEQFF.